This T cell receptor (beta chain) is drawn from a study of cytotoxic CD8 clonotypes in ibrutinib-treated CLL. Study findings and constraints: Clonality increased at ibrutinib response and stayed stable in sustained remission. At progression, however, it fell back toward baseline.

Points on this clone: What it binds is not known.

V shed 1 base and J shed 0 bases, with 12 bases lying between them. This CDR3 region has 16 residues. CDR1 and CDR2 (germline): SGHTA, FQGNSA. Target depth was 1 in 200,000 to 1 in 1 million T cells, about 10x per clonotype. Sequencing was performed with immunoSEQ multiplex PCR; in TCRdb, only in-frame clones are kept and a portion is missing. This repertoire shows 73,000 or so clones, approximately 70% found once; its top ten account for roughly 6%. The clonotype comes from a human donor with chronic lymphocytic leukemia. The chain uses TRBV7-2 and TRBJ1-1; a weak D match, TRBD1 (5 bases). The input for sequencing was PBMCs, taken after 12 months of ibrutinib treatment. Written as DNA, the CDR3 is TGTGCCAGCAGCTTAGAGGGACTCAGCATGAACACTGAAGCTTTCTTT. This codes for CASSLEGLSMNTEAFF.